These 27 T cell receptor beta chains were sequenced from one sample in a study of T-cell memory formation after mild COVID-19. One entry per CDR3 protein, called by TCRdb with MiXCR from the 5' RACE reads. The data show some 300,000 distinct CDR3 sequences, with roughly a fifth seen just once and 20% to 25% held by the top ten. Sequencing was carried out using PBMCs or a T cell subset sorted from them (not recorded which). These receptors came from a young man who had mild COVID-19 (a few samples of this study predate the infection). Cell type and time point are not known.

The table lists this clonotype with a few counts. This chain uses TRBV27 with TRBJ1-2; 9 positions agree with TRBD1. This CDR3 has 16 residues. J was trimmed by 2 bases and V by 3 bases; bases with no gene match: 7. Germline values: CDR1 MNHEY, CDR2 SMNVEV (reference sequence). The CDR3 DNA reads TGTGCCAGCAGTTTTCGGGTGGGGACAGGGAACTATGGCTACACCTTC. Its protein is CASSFRVGTGNYGYTF.

The gene calls are TRBV7-8 and TRBJ2-3, with 8 bases matching TRBD2. From germline, CDR1 is SGHVS and CDR2 FQNEAQ. The CDR3 has 14 residues. Losses at the gene ends were 5 bases for V and 2 bases for J; bases not matched to a gene: 3. The CDR3 nucleotides read TGTGCCAGCAGCCTGACTAGCGTCACAGATACGCAGTATTTT. Its protein product is CASSLTSVTDTQYF.

This clonotype was observed many times. The chain uses TRBV7-9 and TRBJ2-3; 9 bases are shared with TRBD1. CDR1 is SEHNR and CDR2 is FQNEAQ in the germline V gene (reference sequence). With V trimmed by 4 bases and J by 1 base, 0 bases remained unmatched. This CDR3 has 14 amino acids. The chain's CDR3 is CASSWTGGTDTQYF. CDR3 nucleotide sequence: TGTGCCAGCAGCTGGACAGGGGGCACAGATACGCAGTATTTT.

This clonotype was counted a few times. V and J are TRBV15 and TRBJ2-5; tentative D call: TRBD1 (6 bases). The V gene's germline CDR1 is LNHNV and CDR2 YYDKDF (reference sequence). With 1 base removed from V and 5 bases from J, the gap between germline ends came to 17 bases. The CDR3 is 16 amino acids. CDR3 nucleotide sequence: TGTGCCACCAGCAGAGGGCTTAAACAGGGTGCGGAGACCCAGTACTTC. Translation: CATSRGLKQGAETQYF.

This clonotype was detected a few times. V is TRBV5-1 and J is TRBJ2-3; 8 bases are a match to TRBD2. CDR3 length equals 14 residues. The germline V gene encodes CDR1 SGHRS and CDR2 YFSETQ. The V and J ends lost 3 bases and 5 bases, in that order; junction bases with no gene match: 5. CDR3 bases: TGCGCCAGCAGCTGGACTAGCCGCCTAGATACGCAGTATTTT. It yields the protein CASSWTSRLDTQYF.

The chain combines TRBV6-5 with TRBJ2-7, with D possibly being TRBD2 (6 bases). The germline gives CDR1 MNHEY, CDR2 SVGAGI. The V gene lost 6 bases and the J gene lost 7 bases, with 13 bases spanning the gap. CDR3 length equals 12 residues. This CDR3 is CASSQGGIEQYF. CDR3 nucleotides: TGTGCCAGCAGCCAAGGCGGGATTGAGCAGTACTTC.

This clonotype showed up just a few times. This chain joins TRBV6-1 and TRBJ2-5, with a possible D match to TRBD2 (6 bases). V lost 4 bases, J lost 5 bases, and 17 bases lay in between. The CDR3 extends over 15 amino acids. Germline CDR1 reads MNHNS; CDR2 reads SASEGT. The CDR3 loop is CASSGAVAGGETQYF. As DNA, the CDR3 is TGTGCCAGCAGTGGGGCCGTGGCAGGAGGGGAGACCCAGTACTTC.

The chain employs TRBV7-6 and TRBJ2-7; possibly TRBD2 for D (6 bases). Trimming took 1 base from V and 3 from J, leaving 10 bases between them. Germline CDR1 SGHVS, CDR2 FNYEAQ. The CDR3 sequence is 14 residues long. CDR3 amino acids: CASSLDSGDYEQYF. DNA of the CDR3: TGTGCCAGCAGCTTAGATTCGGGAGACTACGAGCAGTACTTC.

The chain carries TRBV7-2 and TRBJ1-1; D unresolved. Germline assignment: CDR1 SGHTA and CDR2 FQGNSA. Trimming pared 3 bases from V and 6 bases from J, leaving 8 bases between. The CDR3 has 12 residues. The CDR3 DNA reads TGTGCCAGCAGCTTGTTAGTCCCTGAAGCTTTCTTT. Residues: CASSLLVPEAFF.

This clonotype was seen more than once but under ten times. This rearrangement joins TRBV7-2 to TRBJ2-5; a weak D match, TRBD2 (5 bases). This CDR3 has 13 amino acids. Trimming took 3 bases from V and 9 from J, leaving 14 bases between them. Germline CDR1 reads SGHTA; CDR2 reads FQGNSA. The chain's CDR3 is CASSFSDPEAQYF. Written as DNA, the CDR3 is TGTGCCAGCAGCTTTAGCGACCCCGAGGCCCAGTACTTC.

This clonotype was seen a handful of times. This chain joins TRBV7-2 and TRBJ1-2, with TRBD1 identical over 9 bases. V lost 5 bases to trimming and J lost 5 bases; unmatched junction nucleotides: 6. This CDR3 has 14 amino acids. Per the germline V gene, CDR1 is SGHTA and CDR2 is FQGNSA. The CDR3 DNA is TGTGCCAGCAGCCCGGACAGGGGAATGTATGGCTACACCTTC. It is translated as CASSPDRGMYGYTF.

The chain combines TRBV7-2 with TRBJ2-1; 8 bases agree with TRBD1. The CDR3 sequence is 14 residues long. Per germline, CDR1 SGHTA and CDR2 FQGNSA. Trimming removed 5 bases from V and 7 bases from J; junction bases left unmatched: 7. CDR3 amino acids: CASSPRTGLNEQFF. In DNA, the CDR3 is TGTGCCAGCAGCCCGCGGACAGGGCTGAATGAGCAGTTCTTC.

This clonotype has a handful of counts. J is TRBJ1-1 and V is TRBV5-1; TRBD1 matches 10 bases. This CDR3 is built from 18 residues. V shed 0 bases, J shed 4 bases, and the junction held 12 bases outside the gene matches. CDR1 is SGHRS, CDR2 YFSETQ, per germline. CDR3 loop: CASSLEDRGQRISTEAFF. The CDR3 nucleotides read TGCGCCAGCAGCTTGGAAGACAGGGGGCAAAGGATTAGCACTGAAGCTTTCTTT.

CDR3 bases: TGTGCCAGCAGGGGGGAGGGCTTCTACGAGCAGTACTTC. Its protein is CASRGEGFYEQYF. The J gene is TRBJ2-7, the V gene TRBV2; 7 nucleotides line up with TRBD2. This CDR3 has 13 residues. Germline-derived CDR1 and CDR2 are SNHLY and FYNNEI. V lost 6 bases to trimming and J lost 3 bases; unmatched junction nucleotides: 5.

This sequence joins TRBV11-1 and TRBJ2-3; 8 bases agree with TRBD2. Germline V gene lookup returns CDR1 SGHAT and CDR2 FQDESV (reference sequence). After removal of 5 bases from V and 3 bases from J, the junction contained 10 bases not matched to a gene. This CDR3 is built from 16 residues. This CDR3 reads CASSPRVSGGTDTQYF. The CDR3 DNA reads as TGTGCCAGCAGCCCTCGCGTCTCGGGGGGGACAGATACGCAGTATTTT.

V is TRBV7-2 and J is TRBJ2-7, with 8 positions matching TRBD1. CDR1 is SGHTA, CDR2 FQGNSA, per germline. V shed 8 bases, J shed 2 bases, and the junction held 17 bases outside the gene matches. The CDR3 consists of 17 residues. The CDR3 DNA reads as TGTGCCAGCCGAGGTACTACCAGGGGGCCTATCACCTACGAGCAGTACTTC. Its translation is CASRGTTRGPITYEQYF.

The rearrangement joins TRBV15 to TRBJ1-5; no clear D gene. The CDR3 runs to 15 residues. Germline V gene lookup returns CDR1 LNHNV and CDR2 YYDKDF (reference sequence). Trimming took 3 bases from V and 0 from J, leaving 9 bases between them. The CDR3 nucleotides are TGTGCCACCAGCAGGTGGACGGATAGCAATCAGCCCCAGCATTTT. Its translation: CATSRWTDSNQPQHF.

The genes are TRBV28 and TRBJ2-7, with TRBD1 matching over 9 bases. This CDR3 contains 14 residues. Trimming removed 5 bases from V and 2 bases from J; junction bases left unmatched: 4. Germline V gives CDR1 MDHEN, CDR2 SYDVKM. The CDR3 spells CASSPGQGTYEQYV. CDR3 nucleotide sequence: TGTGCCAGCAGTCCGGGACAGGGCACCTACGAGCAGTACGTC.

Note on this clonotype: A much larger clone lies one base from this, so it may be a read error. V gene TRBV20-1 combines with J gene TRBJ1-2, with TRBD1 as a possible D gene (6 bases). The CDR3 sequence is 13 residues long. Trimming took off 0 bases at V and 7 bases at J, with 12 bases between the two ends. Per germline, CDR1 DFQATT and CDR2 SNEGSKA (reference sequence). CDR3 residues: CSARDGTSVGYTF. CDR3 nucleotides: TGCAGTGCTAGAGATGGGACATCGGTTGGCTACACCTTC.

This clonotype was counted at least ten times. V gene TRBV11-2 combines with J gene TRBJ2-3; the D call may be TRBD1 or TRBD2 (7 bases each). CDR1 and CDR2 (germline): SGHAT, FQNNGV. This CDR3 comprises 13 residues. Trimming shortened V by 5 bases and J by 6 bases, and 12 bases separated the two germline ends. The CDR3 is CASSQGEGDTQYF. The CDR3 nucleotides are TGTGCCAGCAGCCAGGGGGAGGGGGATACGCAGTATTTT.

This clonotype was observed a few times. V gene TRBV6-5 combines with J gene TRBJ1-6, with D possibly TRBD1 on 5 matching bases. Deletions cut 9 bases from V and 9 bases from J, with 15 bases between. The CDR3 extends over 13 amino acids. Germline V gene lookup returns CDR1 MNHEY and CDR2 SVGAGI. The CDR3 DNA sequence: TGTGCCAGTCGGGTAGGGGTGAGTTCACCCCTCCACTTT. It encodes CASRVGVSSPLHF.

This clonotype has only a few counts. This chain joins TRBV11-2 and TRBJ2-5, with D uncertain. V dropped 5 bases and J dropped 5 bases, with 12 bases sitting between them. The length of the CDR3 is 13 residues. CDR1 and CDR2 (germline): SGHAT, FQNNGV. CDR3 amino acids: CASSAQVRETQYF. DNA for the CDR3: TGTGCCAGCAGCGCGCAAGTTCGGGAGACCCAGTACTTC.

The genes are TRBV6-5 and TRBJ2-2; 9 nucleotides line up with TRBD1. The CDR3 loop spans 15 amino acids. The germline gives CDR1 MNHEY, CDR2 SVGAGI. V lost 6 bases to trimming and J lost 8 bases; unmatched junction nucleotides: 10. For the CDR3, the DNA is TGTGCCAGCAGCAAACGGGACAGGGTTCTTGGGGAGCTGTTTTTT. Translated: CASSKRDRVLGELFF.

The V call is TRBV4-3, the J call TRBJ2-1, with 11 bases fitting TRBD2. The V and J ends lost 2 bases and 9 bases, in that order; junction bases with no gene match: 9. CDR3 length equals 16 residues. Per germline, CDR1 LGHNA and CDR2 YSLEER. The CDR3 here is CASSQFISGGALEQFF. As DNA, the CDR3 is TGCGCCAGCAGCCAATTCATTAGCGGGGGGGCCCTTGAGCAGTTCTTC.

In nucleotides, the CDR3 is TGTGCCAGCAGCTTATCTCAGGTACTATACGAGCAGTACTTC. Translated: CASSLSQVLYEQYF. V gene TRBV11-2 combines with J gene TRBJ2-7; D ambiguous. The V gene's germline CDR1 is SGHAT and CDR2 FQNNGV. V was trimmed by 2 bases and J by 4 bases, leaving 12 bases between them. The CDR3 runs 14 residues. The variable domain in full, completed from reference TRBV11-2 and TRBJ2-7, reads EAGVAQSPRYKIIEKRQSVAFWCNPISGHATLYWYQQILGQGPKLLIQFQNNGVVDDSQLPKDRFSAERLKGVDSTLKIQPAKLEDSAVYLCASSLSQVLYEQYFGPGTRLTVT.

J is TRBJ2-1 and V is TRBV11-2; 10 bases match TRBD2. This CDR3 has 16 amino acids. V was clipped by 4 bases and J by 4 bases; unmatched bases: 7. CDR1 and CDR2 from the germline V gene are SGHAT and FQNNGV. CDR3 in amino acids: CASSSVAGGRYNEQFF. The CDR3 coding sequence is TGTGCCAGCAGCTCCGTAGCGGGGGGACGTTACAATGAGCAGTTCTTC.

This rearrangement joins TRBV24-1 to TRBJ2-5; 11 bases align to TRBD1. This CDR3 spans 19 amino acids. The trim removed 3 bases at V and 5 bases at J, leaving 16 bases unmatched. Germline V gives CDR1 KGHDR, CDR2 SFDVKD. Here the CDR3 DNA reads TGTGCCACCAGTGATCACCCCACCTGGACAGGGGGCTTTGTTGAGACCCAGTACTTC. Protein sequence: CATSDHPTWTGGFVETQYF.